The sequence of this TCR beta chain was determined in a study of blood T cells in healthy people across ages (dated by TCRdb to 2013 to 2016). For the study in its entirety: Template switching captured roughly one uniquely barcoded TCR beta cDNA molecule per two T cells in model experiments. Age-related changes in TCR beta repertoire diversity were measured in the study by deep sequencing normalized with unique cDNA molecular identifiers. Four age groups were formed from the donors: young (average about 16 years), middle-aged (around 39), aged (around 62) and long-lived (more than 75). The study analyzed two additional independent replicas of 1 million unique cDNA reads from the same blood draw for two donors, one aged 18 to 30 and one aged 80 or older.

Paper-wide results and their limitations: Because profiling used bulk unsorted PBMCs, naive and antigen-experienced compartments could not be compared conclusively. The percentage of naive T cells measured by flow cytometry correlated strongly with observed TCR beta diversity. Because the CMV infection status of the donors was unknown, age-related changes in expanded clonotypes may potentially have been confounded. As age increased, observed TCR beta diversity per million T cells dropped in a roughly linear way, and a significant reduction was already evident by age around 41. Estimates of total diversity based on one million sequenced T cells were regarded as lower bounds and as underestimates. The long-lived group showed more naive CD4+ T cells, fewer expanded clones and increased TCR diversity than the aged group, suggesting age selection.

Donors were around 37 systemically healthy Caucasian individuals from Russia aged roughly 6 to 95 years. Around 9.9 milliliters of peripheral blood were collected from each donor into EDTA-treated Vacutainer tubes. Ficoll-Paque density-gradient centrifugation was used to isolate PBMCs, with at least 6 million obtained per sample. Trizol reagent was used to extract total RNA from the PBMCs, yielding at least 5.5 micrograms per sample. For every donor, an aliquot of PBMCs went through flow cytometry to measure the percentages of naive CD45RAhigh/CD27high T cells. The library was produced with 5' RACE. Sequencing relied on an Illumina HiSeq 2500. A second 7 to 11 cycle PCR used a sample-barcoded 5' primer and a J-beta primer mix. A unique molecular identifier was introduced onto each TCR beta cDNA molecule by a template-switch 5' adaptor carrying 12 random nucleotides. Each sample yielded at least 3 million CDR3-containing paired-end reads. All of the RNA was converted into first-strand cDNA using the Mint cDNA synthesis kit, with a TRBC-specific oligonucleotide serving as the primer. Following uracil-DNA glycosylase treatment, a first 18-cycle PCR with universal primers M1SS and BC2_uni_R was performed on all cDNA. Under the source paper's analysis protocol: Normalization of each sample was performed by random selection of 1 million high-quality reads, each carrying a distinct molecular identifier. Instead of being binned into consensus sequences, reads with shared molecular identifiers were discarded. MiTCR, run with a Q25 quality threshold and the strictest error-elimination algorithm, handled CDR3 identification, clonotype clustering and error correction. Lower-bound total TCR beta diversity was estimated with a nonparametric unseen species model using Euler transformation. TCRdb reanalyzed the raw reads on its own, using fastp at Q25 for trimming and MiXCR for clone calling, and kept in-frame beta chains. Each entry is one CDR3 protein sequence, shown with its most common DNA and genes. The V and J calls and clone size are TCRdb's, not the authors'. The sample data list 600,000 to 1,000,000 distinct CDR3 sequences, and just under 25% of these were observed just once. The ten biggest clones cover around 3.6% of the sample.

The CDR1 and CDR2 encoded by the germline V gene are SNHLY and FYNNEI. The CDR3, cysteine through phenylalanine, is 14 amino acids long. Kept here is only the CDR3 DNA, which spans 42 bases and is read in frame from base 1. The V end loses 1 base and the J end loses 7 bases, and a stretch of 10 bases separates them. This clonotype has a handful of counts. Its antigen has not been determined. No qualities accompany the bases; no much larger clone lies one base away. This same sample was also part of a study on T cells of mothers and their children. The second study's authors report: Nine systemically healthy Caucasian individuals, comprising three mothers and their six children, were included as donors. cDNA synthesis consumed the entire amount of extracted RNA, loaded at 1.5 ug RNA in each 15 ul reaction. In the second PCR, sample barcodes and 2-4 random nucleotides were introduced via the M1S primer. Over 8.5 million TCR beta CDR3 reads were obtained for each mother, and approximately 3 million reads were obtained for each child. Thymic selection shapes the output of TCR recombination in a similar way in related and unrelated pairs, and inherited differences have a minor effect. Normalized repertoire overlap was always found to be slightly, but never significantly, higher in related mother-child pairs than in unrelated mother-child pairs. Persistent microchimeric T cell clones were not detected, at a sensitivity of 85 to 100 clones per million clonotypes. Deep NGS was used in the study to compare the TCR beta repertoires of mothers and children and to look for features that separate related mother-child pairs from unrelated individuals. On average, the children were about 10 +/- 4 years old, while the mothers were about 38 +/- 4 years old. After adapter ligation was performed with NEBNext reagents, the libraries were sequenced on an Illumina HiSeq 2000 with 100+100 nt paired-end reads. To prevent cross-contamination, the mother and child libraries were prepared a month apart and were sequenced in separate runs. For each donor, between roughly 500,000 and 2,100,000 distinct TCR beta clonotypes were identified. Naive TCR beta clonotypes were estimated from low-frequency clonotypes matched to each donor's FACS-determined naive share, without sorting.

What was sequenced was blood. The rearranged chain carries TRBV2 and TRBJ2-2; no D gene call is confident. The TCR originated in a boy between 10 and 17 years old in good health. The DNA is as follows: TGTGCCAGCAGTGAAGAAGCTTTCCGCGGGGAGCTGTTTTTT. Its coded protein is CASSEEAFRGELFF.